This T cell receptor beta chain was retrieved from a study of CD8 T cells in acute hepatitis C reinfection. The study, taken as a whole, reports: TRBV04 and TRBV06 were preferentially used in all groups, not explained by naive pool overrepresentation.

Per the germline V gene, CDR1 is SGHTA and CDR2 is FQGTGA. V lost 4 bases, J lost 4 bases, and 5 bases stayed unmatched. The CDR3 has 15 residues. Comments on this clone: The antigen remains undetermined.

The assay was immunoSEQ multiplex PCR, and TCRdb's table has in-frame clones only and misses some. The sample includes about 38,000 clones, 70% to 90% seen only once; the top ten take approximately 10%. The time point was: naive CD8 control sorted from an acute-time-point sample. This sequence joins TRBV7-3 and TRBJ2-7; TRBD2 agrees at 12 bases. Sequencing used naive CD8+ T cells from PBMCs. The TCR was taken from a woman in her late teens or twenties who spontaneously cleared hepatitis C infection. The CDR3 loop is CASSYGLAGSYEQYF. In DNA, the CDR3 is TGTGCCAGCAGCTACGGACTAGCGGGATCATACGAGCAGTACTTC. The full variable domain, its missing parts supplied by reference TRBV7-3 and TRBJ2-7, is GAGVSQTPSNKVTEKGKYVELRCDPISGHTALYWYRQSLGQGPEFLIYFQGTGAADDSGLPNDRFFAVRPEGSVSTLKIQRTERGDSAVYLCASSYGLAGSYEQYFGPGTRLTVT.